This T cell receptor beta chain stems from a study of Ad26.COV2.S vaccination and SARS-CoV-2 variants. Across the study: Enrollment placed the donor in the COV1001 Ad26.COV2.S trial arm.

Whole-study findings and limits: After vaccination, substantial breadth of spike-specific CD8+ and CD4+ responses was reported.

Deletions cut 6 bases from V and 1 base from J, with 18 bases between. Germline CDR1 is KGHSH and CDR2 is LQKENI. The CDR3 extends over 16 amino acids. Notes on this clone: Its target is unknown.

Treatment given: around 19 received Ad26.COV2.S at low or high dose, single or two shots; about 5 received placebo; per-sample allocation not given. At day 63 after the first vaccine or placebo injection, samples were drawn. Immunization relied on an Ad26 vector, which expressed Wuhan-strain SARS-CoV-2 spike. Profiled with immunoSEQ multiplex PCR; TCRdb holds only in-frame clones, not every one. The sample holds about half a million clones, 89% seen once. The source material was peripheral blood, sampled in a trial of Ad26.COV2.S vaccine versus placebo. The V and J genes are TRBV18 and TRBJ1-1, with D perhaps TRBD1 (5 bases). This TCR was recovered from a person between 18 and 59 years old who received the Ad26.COV2.S COVID-19 vaccine or a placebo. The CDR3 here is CASSPGVLGQNTEAFF. The CDR3 DNA reads TGTGCCAGCTCTCCGGGGGTCCTGGGCCAGAACACTGAAGCTTTCTTT.